The TCR beta chain described here comes from a study of blood T cell repertoires in COVID-19. Background on the study: The United States, Italy and Spain were the sources of the acute and convalescent COVID-19 samples. PBMCs, B-cell-depleted T cells, or T cells provided the cDNA or gDNA that made up the material.

This clone has just one count. Authors' methods: Cell counts per sample came from amplifying reference gene primers. The protocol was immunoSEQ multiplex PCR, while the TCRdb copy is restricted to in-frame clones and leaves out a portion. From that table come the V and J calls and clone size; the DNA was used to work out D and trimming. The table has around 120,000 clones, about four fifths seen once. Looked up from germline, CDR1 is SQVTM and CDR2 is ANQGSEA. The CDR3 has 15 residues. V was trimmed by 6 bases and J by 1 base, leaving 17 bases between them. Sequenced input: peripheral blood. This clonotype originated in a man aged 65 to 85 with acute or convalescent COVID-19. V gene TRBV29-1 combines with J gene TRBJ2-3; weak D call: TRBD1 (7 bases). The DNA for the CDR3 is TGCAGCGTAGGGGGAACAGGGGAGGGCACAGATACGCAGTATTTT. It codes for CSVGGTGEGTDTQYF.